The entry that follows covers one T cell receptor (beta chain) sequence. Its antigen is unidentified. This sample stems from a study of a mutant IDH1 vaccine in newly diagnosed glioma. This CDR3 contains 14 residues. The ends were cut back, 3 bases at V and 9 bases at J, with 15 bases in the middle. Germline CDR1 and CDR2: SGHAT and FQNNGV. TCRdb's table, derived via immunoSEQ multiplex PCR, lists solely in-frame clones and lacks some. The data show some 120,000 clones, around 77% seen once. As for time point: week 11, during vaccination. Each dose delivered 300 ug of mutant IDH1 20-mer peptide subcutaneously with imiquimod.

The chain couples TRBV11-2 to TRBJ1-5; D possibly corresponds to TRBD1 (5 bases). The source was PBMCs, collected from a glioma patient whose treatment included an IDH1 peptide vaccine. The clonotype originates from a man aged 35 to 55 with glioma. The CDR3: CASSLDISGMPQHF. The DNA of the CDR3 is TGTGCCAGCAGCTTGGACATCTCAGGTATGCCCCAGCATTTT.